The present entry profiles one T cell receptor (beta chain) with its context. The antigen is unknown. Profiled with immunoSEQ multiplex PCR; TCRdb holds only in-frame clones, not every one. This table holds 200,000 to 250,000 clones, around nine tenths found once. The sample originates from a study of cytomegalovirus exposure and HLA in healthy donors. Study overall: In a later analysis, it was reported that the 120 or so validation repertoires had been produced on the same platform as the 500 to 850 repertoires belonging to the first cohort. Study-wide points: Overall, some 160 TCR beta chains were annotated as cytomegalovirus-associated. Across donors, most TCRs were seen rarely, yet some public ones were widespread. Cytomegalovirus status was reportedly diagnosed by the classifier with high sensitivity and specificity.

The V end was cut by 4 bases, the J end by 3 bases, with 16 bases between. This CDR3 is 15 amino acids long. The germline V gene has CDR1 SGHNT and CDR2 YYREEE (reference sequence). Sequenced: PBMCs. This clonotype was obtained from a woman aged 18-29 years in good health and CMV-seropositive. The genes are TRBV5-4 and TRBJ1-2; D is uncertain. Here the CDR3 DNA reads TGTGCCAGCAGCCCGGACTTGGGAAGAGACTATGGCTACACCTTC. This encodes CASSPDLGRDYGYTF.